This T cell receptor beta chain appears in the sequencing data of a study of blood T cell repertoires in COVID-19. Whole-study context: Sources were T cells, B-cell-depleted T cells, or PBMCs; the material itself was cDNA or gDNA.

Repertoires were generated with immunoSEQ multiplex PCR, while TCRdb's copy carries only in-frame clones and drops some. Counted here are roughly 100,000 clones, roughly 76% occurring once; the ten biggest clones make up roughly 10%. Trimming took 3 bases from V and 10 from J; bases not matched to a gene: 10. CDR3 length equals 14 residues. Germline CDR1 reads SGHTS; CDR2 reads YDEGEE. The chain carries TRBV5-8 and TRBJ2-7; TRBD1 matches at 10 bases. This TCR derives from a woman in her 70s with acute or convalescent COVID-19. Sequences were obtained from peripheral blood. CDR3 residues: CASSSGTGVRGQYF. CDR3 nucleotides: TGTGCCAGCAGCTCCGGGACAGGGGTCCGAGGTCAGTACTTC.